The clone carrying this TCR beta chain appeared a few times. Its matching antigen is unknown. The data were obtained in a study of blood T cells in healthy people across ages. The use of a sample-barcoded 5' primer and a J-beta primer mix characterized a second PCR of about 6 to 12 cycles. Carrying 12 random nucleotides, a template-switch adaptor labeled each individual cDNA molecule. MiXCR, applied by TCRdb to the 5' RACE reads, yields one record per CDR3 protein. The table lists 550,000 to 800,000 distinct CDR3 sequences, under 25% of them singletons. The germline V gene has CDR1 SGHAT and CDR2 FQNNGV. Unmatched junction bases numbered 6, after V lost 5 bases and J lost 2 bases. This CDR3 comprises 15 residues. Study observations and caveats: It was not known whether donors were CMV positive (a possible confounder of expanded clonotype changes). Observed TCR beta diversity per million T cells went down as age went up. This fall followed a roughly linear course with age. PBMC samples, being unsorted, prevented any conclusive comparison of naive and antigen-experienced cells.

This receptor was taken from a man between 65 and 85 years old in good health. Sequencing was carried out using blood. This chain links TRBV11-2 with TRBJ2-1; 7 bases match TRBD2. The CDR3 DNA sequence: TGTGCCAGCAGCCCAATGGGGGGGGCCTACAATGAGCAGTTCTTC. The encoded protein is CASSPMGGAYNEQFF.